These T cell receptor beta chains were read from a single sample in a study of blood T cell repertoires in COVID-19. Some clones are missing from TCRdb's copy, which holds only in-frame ones; the method was immunoSEQ multiplex PCR. This table has tens of thousands of clones, about 84% appearing once. Sequencing was carried out using peripheral blood. The origin of the receptors is a woman aged 60-75 years with acute or convalescent COVID-19. The CDR3 runs from the conserved cysteine through the conserved F or W. The order of the fields is J gene, D gene, V gene, clone size, CDR3 protein, CDR3 DNA. The D gene is left open where the match is weak. Where a row states a size, it is once, few, many or the class of an expanded clone; other rows omit it.

>TRBJ1-2|-|TRBV5-1|-
CASSPELGLGGYTF
TGCGCCAGCAGTCCCGAGCTGGGACTCGGAGGCTACACCTTC
>TRBJ1-2|-|TRBV18|-
CASSPEVNYGYTF
TGTGCCAGCTCACCAGAGGTTAACTATGGCTACACCTTC
>TRBJ1-2|-|TRBV11-2|-
CASSLVSYGYTF
TGTGCCAGCAGCTTAGTCAGTTATGGCTACACCTTC
>TRBJ1-5|-|TRBV28|-
CASMGANQPQHF
TGTGCCAGCATGGGGGCGAATCAGCCCCAGCATTTT
>TRBJ1-5|-|TRBV7-2|few
CASSLQKNQPQHF
TGTGCCAGCAGCTTACAAAAAAATCAGCCCCAGCATTTT
>TRBJ1-2|TRBD1|TRBV12-3/TRBV12-4|-
CASSGTGENGYTF
TGTGCCAGCAGTGGGACAGGGGAAAATGGCTACACCTTC
>TRBJ1-1|-|TRBV2|-
CASSEGGGYTEAFF
TGTGCCAGCAGTGAAGGAGGGGGTTACACTGAAGCTTTCTTT
>TRBJ2-4|-|TRBV30|-
CAWSERLAKNIQYF
TGTGCCTGGAGTGAGCGGTTAGCCAAAAACATTCAGTACTTC
>TRBJ2-7|-|TRBV6-5|-
CASSYSRQSSYEQYF
TGTGCCAGCAGTTACTCGAGGCAGAGCTCCTACGAGCAGTACTTC
>TRBJ1-2|-|TRBV9|-
CASSVDRQTYGYTF
TGTGCCAGCAGCGTTGACAGACAGACCTATGGCTACACCTTC
>TRBJ1-2|-|TRBV6-5|once
CASTRGSYGYTF
TGTGCCAGCACCAGAGGGAGCTATGGCTACACCTTC
>TRBJ1-5|-|TRBV7-2|few
CASSLESGANSNQPQHF
TGTGCCAGCAGCTTAGAATCAGGGGCCAATAGCAATCAGCCCCAGCATTTT
>TRBJ1-1|-|TRBV12-3/TRBV12-4|once
CASSSRGRTEAFF
TGTGCCAGCAGCTCTCGGGGTCGGACTGAAGCTTTCTTT
>TRBJ2-7|TRBD1|TRBV9|-
CASSVGPDRVSEQYF
TGTGCCAGCAGCGTTGGCCCGGACAGGGTCTCGGAGCAGTACTTC
>TRBJ2-2|-|TRBV21-1|-
CASSKFFGGRDTAPGNTGELFF
TGTGCCAGCAGCAAATTCTTCGGGGGACGCGATACAGCGCCAGGAAACACCGGGGAGCTGTTTTTT
>TRBJ2-7|TRBD1|TRBV7-8|-
CASSSGSRTGSYEQYF
TGTGCCAGCAGCTCTGGGAGCCGGACAGGGTCCTACGAGCAGTACTTC
>TRBJ1-5|-|TRBV7-8|-
CASSPRYGQINQPQHF
TGTGCCAGCAGCCCTCGATACGGACAGATCAATCAGCCCCAGCATTTT